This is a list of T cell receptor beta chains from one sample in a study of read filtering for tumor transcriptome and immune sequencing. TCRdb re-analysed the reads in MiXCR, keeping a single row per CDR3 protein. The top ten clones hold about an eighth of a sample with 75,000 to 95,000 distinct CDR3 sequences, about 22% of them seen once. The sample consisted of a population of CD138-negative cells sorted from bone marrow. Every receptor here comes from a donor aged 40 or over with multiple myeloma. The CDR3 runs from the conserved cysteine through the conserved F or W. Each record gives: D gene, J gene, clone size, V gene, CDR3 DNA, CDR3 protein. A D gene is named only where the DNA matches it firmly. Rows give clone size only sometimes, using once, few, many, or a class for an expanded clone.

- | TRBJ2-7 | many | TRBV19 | TGTGCCAGTAGTAGGGTTGGGACCTACGAGCAGTACTTC | CASSRVGTYEQYF
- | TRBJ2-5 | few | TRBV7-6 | TGTGCCAGCAGCTCTAGACGACAGAACACCCAAGAGACCCAGTACTTC | CASSSRRQNTQETQYF
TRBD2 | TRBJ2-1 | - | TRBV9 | TGTGCCAGCAGCGTAGGAGGCGGGGGAGGAAACAATGGGCAGTTCTTC | CASSVGGGGGNNGQFF
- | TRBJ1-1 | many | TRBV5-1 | TGCGCCAGCAGCTTGGTGGGAGGGCCGAACACTGAAGCTTTCTTT | CASSLVGGPNTEAFF
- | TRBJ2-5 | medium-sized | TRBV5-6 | TGTGCCAGCAGCTTCTTAACAGCACCAACGATGGAGACCCAGTACTTC | CASSFLTAPTMETQYF
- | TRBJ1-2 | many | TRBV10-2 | TGCGCCAGCAGTGACACAGAGAACTATGGCTACACCTTC | CASSDTENYGYTF
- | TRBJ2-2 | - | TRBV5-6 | TGTGCCAGCAGCTTGTCTTCGAGGAGGAGCACCGGGGAGCTGTTTTTT | CASSLSSRRSTGELFF
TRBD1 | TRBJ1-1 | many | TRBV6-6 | TGTGCCAGCAGCCCAGACAGGGGGAGGGTTCGGAACACTGAAGCTTTCTTT | CASSPDRGRVRNTEAFF
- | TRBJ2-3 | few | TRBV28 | TGTGCCAGCAGTTTATCATTTGGGACAAAAAGCACAGATACGCAGTATTTT | CASSLSFGTKSTDTQYF
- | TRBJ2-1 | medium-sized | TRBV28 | TGTGCCAGCAGTTCAACAGGGATGGGGTTGATTGAGCAGTTCTTC | CASSSTGMGLIEQFF
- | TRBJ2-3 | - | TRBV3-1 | TGTGCCAGCAGCCAAGTCTATACTATCTCAGATACGCAGTATTTT | CASSQVYTISDTQYF
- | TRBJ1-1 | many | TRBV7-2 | TGTGCCAGCAGCTCAAGTCCGCTGACTGAAGCTTTCTTT | CASSSSPLTEAFF
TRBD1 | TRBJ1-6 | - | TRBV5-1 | TGCGCCAGCAGCTTGGGGCAGGGGGATTCACCCCTCCACTTT | CASSLGQGDSPLHF
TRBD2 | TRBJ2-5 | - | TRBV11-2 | TGTGCCAGCAGCTTAGAACCGGGGGGGACCGATTGGGAGACCCAGTACTTC | CASSLEPGGTDWETQYF
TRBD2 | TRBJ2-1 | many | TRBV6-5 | TGTGCCAGCAGTAACCCCAAACTAGCGGGGGGGCCCACTGAGCAGTTCTTC | CASSNPKLAGGPTEQFF
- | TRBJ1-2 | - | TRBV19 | TGTGCCAGTAGTATGACAGCCCACTATGGCTACACCTTC | CASSMTAHYGYTF
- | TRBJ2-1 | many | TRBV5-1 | TGCGCCAGCAGCTGGGGACAAACCTACAATGAGCAGTTCTTC | CASSWGQTYNEQFF
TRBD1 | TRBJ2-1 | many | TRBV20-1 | TGCAGTGCTAGATTGGACAGGGGGTACAATGAGCAGTTCTTC | CSARLDRGYNEQFF
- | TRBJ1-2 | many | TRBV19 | TGTGCCAGTAGTTTATGGGGGCAAAACTATGGCTACACCTTC | CASSLWGQNYGYTF
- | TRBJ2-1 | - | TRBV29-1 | TGCATCGTTGCCCAGATTGCGGACTGCAATGAGCAGTTCTTC | CIVAQIADCNEQFF
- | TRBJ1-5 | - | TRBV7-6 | TGTGCCAGCAGCTTAGAGCGGGGACCCCGTTATTTT | CASSLERGPRYF
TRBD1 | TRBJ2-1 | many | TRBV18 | TGTGCCAGCTCACCACTCGGACAGGGGGGCAATGAGCAGTTCTTC | CASSPLGQGGNEQFF
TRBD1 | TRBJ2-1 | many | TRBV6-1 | TGTGCCAGCAGGCCACAGGGGGCGCGAAATGAGCAGTTCTTC | CASRPQGARNEQFF
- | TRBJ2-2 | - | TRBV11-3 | TGTGCCAGCAGCCTCCCTGGCACCGGGGAGCTGTTATTT | CASSLPGTGELLF
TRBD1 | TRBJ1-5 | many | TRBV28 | TGTGCCAGCAGACCCGGACAGGGAAGGGCCAGCAATCAGCCCCAGCATTTT | CASRPGQGRASNQPQHF
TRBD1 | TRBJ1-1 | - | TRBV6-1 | TGTGCCAGCAGACAGACAGGGGGTGCGAACACTGAAGCTTTCTTT | CASRQTGGANTEAFF
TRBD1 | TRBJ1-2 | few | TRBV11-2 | TGTGCCAGCAGCCCATCACCGGGACAGGGGGCGTATGGCTATGGCTACACCTTC | CASSPSPGQGAYGYGYTF
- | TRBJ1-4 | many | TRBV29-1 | TGCAGCGTTGACGGTGGGAGCGATGAAAAACTGTTTTTT | CSVDGGSDEKLFF
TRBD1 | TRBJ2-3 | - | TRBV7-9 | TGTGCCAGCAGCCCTCATCCGGACAGGGGGCGTTCAGATACGCAGTATTTT | CASSPHPDRGRSDTQYF
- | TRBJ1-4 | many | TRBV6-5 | TGTGCCAGCAGCGGCGGTCCTAATGAAAAACTGTTTTTT | CASSGGPNEKLFF
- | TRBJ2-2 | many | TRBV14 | TGTGCCAGCAGCCAAGGAAGGAATGTCCTCACGAACACCGGGGAGCTGTTTTTT | CASSQGRNVLTNTGELFF
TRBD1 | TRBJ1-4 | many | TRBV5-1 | TGCGCCAGCAGCTTGGCGGGACAGATGAATGAAAAACTGTTTTTT | CASSLAGQMNEKLFF
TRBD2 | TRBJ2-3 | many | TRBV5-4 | TGTGCCAGCAGCCGCGGGGGGGCCGGAACAGATACGCAGTATTTT | CASSRGGAGTDTQYF
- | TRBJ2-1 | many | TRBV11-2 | TGTGCCAGCAGCCTGACCCGTTGGACAGCCCATGAGCAGTTCTTC | CASSLTRWTAHEQFF
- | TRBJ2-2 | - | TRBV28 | TGTGCCAGCAGTTTAAGCACCGGGGAGCCGTTTTTT | CASSLSTGEPFF
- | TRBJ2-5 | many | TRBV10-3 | TGTGCCATCAGTGAGCCACGACAAGAGACCCAGTACTTC | CAISEPRQETQYF
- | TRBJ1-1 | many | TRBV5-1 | TGCGCCAGCAGCTTGGGTAGAGGGGTATATACTGAAGCTTTCTTT | CASSLGRGVYTEAFF
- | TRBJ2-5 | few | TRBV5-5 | TGTGCCAGCAGCTTGGTTGGAGGGTCAGAGACCCAGTACTTC | CASSLVGGSETQYF
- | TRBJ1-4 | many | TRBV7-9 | TGTGCCAGCAGCTTAGCATTTTCAACTAATGAAAAACTGTTTTTT | CASSLAFSTNEKLFF
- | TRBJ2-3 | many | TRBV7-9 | TGTGCCAGCAGTACGCGCCGGGACGGAGGTGTCGGTACGCAGTATTTT | CASSTRRDGGVGTQYF